The 13 T cell receptor beta chains in this list originate from one sample, sequenced in a study of cytomegalovirus exposure and HLA in healthy donors. Vbeta (60) and Jbeta (13) primers were used in the PCR. Produced via immunoSEQ multiplex PCR; TCRdb's table is partial and in-frame only. The table has about 120,000 clones, roughly 80% seen once. Sequencing input: PBMCs. The source is a man in his 60s in good health and CMV-seropositive.

The sample holds a few counts of this clone. At the DNA level, this CDR3 is encoded by other sequences in the same sample as well. This chain connects TRBV25-1 to TRBJ1-2; no reliable D call. The V gene lost 6 bases and the J gene lost 2 bases, with 10 bases spanning the gap. This CDR3 has 13 residues. CDR1 is MGHDK and CDR2 is SYGVNS in the germline V gene. The CDR3 here is CASRQGRNYGYTF. In nucleotides, the CDR3 is TGTGCCAGCAGACAAGGCAGGAACTATGGCTACACCTTC.

The CDR3 is CASSPGDSQETQYF. In nucleotides, the CDR3 is TGCGCCAGCAGCCCAGGGGACAGCCAAGAGACCCAGTACTTC. The chain is built from TRBV4-1 and TRBJ2-5, with 7 bases aligning to TRBD1. This CDR3 comprises 14 residues. V was clipped by 4 bases and J by 1 base; unmatched bases: 3. Germline CDR1 is MGHRA and CDR2 is YSYEKL.

This clone was counted between two and nine times. The V call is TRBV19, the J call TRBJ1-2; TRBD1 might be the D (5 bases). The CDR3 has 15 residues. V was shortened by 5 bases and J by 0 bases, with 13 bases between the two germline ends. Germline CDR1 and CDR2: LNHDA and SQIVND (reference sequence). CDR3 DNA sequence: TGTGCCAGTAGTCCCAGACAGCGAACTAACTATGGCTACACCTTC. It is translated as CASSPRQRTNYGYTF.

The sample holds one count of this clone. This chain links TRBV15 with TRBJ2-7; TRBD1 is a possible D gene (6 bases). There are 15 residues in the CDR3. The germline gives CDR1 LNHNV, CDR2 YYDKDF (reference sequence). The V gene lost 0 bases and the J gene lost 11 bases, with 20 bases spanning the gap. The chain's CDR3 is CATSRDRTDSSLKYF. In DNA form, the CDR3 reads TGTGCCACCAGCAGAGATAGGACAGACAGCAGTTTAAAGTACTTC.

The J gene is TRBJ2-7, the V gene TRBV5-5, with 11 bases that match TRBD1. CDR3 length: 17 residues. V lost 0 bases to trimming and J lost 5 bases; unmatched junction nucleotides: 10. The germline CDR1 and CDR2 sequences are SGHKS and YYEKEE (reference sequence). The CDR3 sequence: CASSLVGQGARGHEQYF. In DNA, the CDR3 is TGTGCCAGCAGCTTGGTAGGACAGGGGGCGCGTGGGCACGAGCAGTACTTC.

This clone has only one observation. Different DNA sequences within this sample yield the same CDR3. V and J are TRBV9 and TRBJ1-1; D perhaps matches TRBD1 (5 bases). Looked up from germline, CDR1 is SGDLS and CDR2 is YYNGEE. Trimming removed 0 bases at V and 5 bases at J, with 14 bases between. CDR3 length equals 15 residues. This CDR3 reads CASSVAPQGGTEAFF. In nucleotides, the CDR3 is TGTGCCAGCAGCGTAGCCCCTCAGGGTGGTACTGAAGCTTTCTTT.

For the CDR3, the DNA is TGTGCCAGCATGGAGCGGGGGGGGTCGAATGAGCAGTTCTTC. This gives the protein CASMERGGSNEQFF. The V gene is TRBV6-1, the J gene TRBJ2-1; 10 nucleotides match TRBD2. Trimming took 7 bases from V and 7 from J; bases not matched to a gene: 7. Germline assignment: CDR1 MNHNS and CDR2 SASEGT. The CDR3 is made up of 14 amino acids.

V gene TRBV11-2 combines with J gene TRBJ1-5; the D gene is possibly TRBD1 (6 bases). The CDR3 contains 14 residues. Germline V gene sequence: CDR1 SGHAT, CDR2 FQNNGV. V was trimmed by 2 bases and J by 7 bases, leaving 12 bases between them. Written as DNA, the CDR3 is TGTGCCAGCAGCTTAAGAGGGGGTCTGCAGCCCCAGCATTTT. It encodes CASSLRGGLQPQHF.

The V and J genes are TRBV5-1 and TRBJ2-7; 13 bases map to TRBD2. Germline values: CDR1 SGHRS, CDR2 YFSETQ. This CDR3 spans 18 amino acids. Germline trimming cut 0 bases from V and 1 base from J; bases unmatched to any gene: 7. The CDR3 DNA follows: TGCGCCAGCAGCTTGGTCGGACTAGCGGGGGCTGGGTCCTACGAGCAGTACTTC. It encodes CASSLVGLAGAGSYEQYF.

V usage is TRBV7-8 and J usage is TRBJ2-7; a possible D gene is TRBD1 (6 bases). The germline CDR1 and CDR2 sequences are SGHVS and FQNEAQ. The CDR3 sequence is 14 residues long. V gave up 2 bases and J gave up 2 bases, with 10 bases separating them. The CDR3 protein is CASSLSRDTYEQYF. For the CDR3, the DNA is TGTGCCAGCAGCTTAAGCAGGGACACCTACGAGCAGTACTTC.

The chain couples TRBV30 to TRBJ2-4, with TRBD2 matching 7 bases. CDR3 length: 15 residues. The germline V gene encodes CDR1 GTSNPN and CDR2 SVGIG (reference sequence). V gave up 2 bases and J gave up 0 bases; unmatched junction bases: 4. The CDR3 sequence is CAWSSSGAAKNIQYF. CDR3 in DNA: TGTGCCTGGAGTTCGAGCGGGGCAGCCAAAAACATTCAGTACTTC.

This clone occurred once. The chain recombines TRBV9 with TRBJ2-1; D gene unclear. V dropped 1 base and J dropped 0 bases, with 11 bases sitting between them. Germline CDR1 and CDR2: SGDLS and YYNGEE. This CDR3 has 16 residues. The CDR3 spells CASSVLRKSSYNEQFF. CDR3 sequence (DNA): TGTGCCAGCAGCGTATTGCGGAAGAGCTCCTACAATGAGCAGTTCTTC.

This clone appeared many times. The chain recombines TRBV4-2 with TRBJ2-3; 7 bases match TRBD2. The CDR3 spans 17 residues. Germline assignment: CDR1 LGHNA and CDR2 YNFKEQ. Trimming cost V 0 bases and J 8 bases; bases outside gene matches: 14. The CDR3 loop reads CASSQDRGGEGSGTQYF. CDR3 sequence (DNA): TGTGCCAGCAGCCAAGATAGAGGAGGGGAGGGAAGTGGTACGCAGTATTTT.